This passage covers 27 T cell receptor beta chains from one sample sequenced in a study of identical twins. From the 5' RACE reads, TCRdb called clonotypes with MiXCR, one entry per CDR3 protein. Seen here are approximately 470,000 distinct CDR3 sequences, 14% observed once, and the top ten hold about 0.52%. These data were also filed under a second study, of yellow fever vaccine responses in identical twins.

The sequenced sample consisted of CD4+ T cells sorted from blood. The receptors originated from a woman aged 18-30 years in good health.

This clonotype was observed a handful of times. The gene calls are TRBV12-1 and TRBJ2-2. TRBV12-1 counts as a pseudogene. The CDR3 has 12 amino acids. CDR3 in amino acids: CASSFKTGELFF. The CDR3 DNA follows: TGTGCCAGCAGCTTTAAAACCGGGGAGCTGTTTTTT.

The rearrangement uses TRBV6-1 and TRBJ2-7; 7 bases match TRBD2. Germline loops: CDR1 MNHNS, CDR2 SASEGT. J gave up 5 bases and V 6 bases, and 10 bases lay outside the gene matches. The CDR3 is 14 amino acids. The CDR3 nucleotides read TGTGCCAGCAGGGCCCCGGGGACTAAAAACGAGCAGTACTTC. As protein: CASRAPGTKNEQYF.

This clonotype came up a few times. The chain couples TRBV28 to TRBJ2-2; the match to TRBD2 covers 10 bases. The CDR3 is made up of 16 amino acids. Trimming took 4 bases from V and 5 from J; bases not matched to a gene: 7. Germline V gene lookup returns CDR1 MDHEN and CDR2 SYDVKM. CDR3 region: CASSSPGLARTGELFF. DNA of the CDR3: TGTGCCAGCAGTTCGCCGGGACTAGCGAGGACCGGGGAGCTGTTTTTT.

This clonotype occurred many times. This chain joins TRBV12-3 or TRBV12-4 and TRBJ2-5, with 8 bases fitting TRBD1. The CDR3 is 12 residues long. J was trimmed by 8 bases and V by 6 bases; bases with no gene match: 5. The CDR3: CASRTGQATQYF. The CDR3 bases are TGTGCCAGCAGGACGGGACAGGCCACCCAGTACTTC.

The chain is built from TRBV3-1 and TRBJ2-5; a weak D match, TRBD1 (6 bases). This CDR3 has 16 residues. Looked up from germline, CDR1 is LGHDT and CDR2 is YNNKEL (reference sequence). Between the trimmed V and J ends, which lost 2 bases and 3 bases, there was a span of 16 bases. CDR3 DNA: TGTGCCAGCAGCCAACCTGGGGGCTCCTTTAAAGAGACCCAGTACTTC. Translated, it gives CASSQPGGSFKETQYF.

This clonotype was seen ten or more times. The rearrangement links TRBV29-1 to TRBJ1-2; D is uncertain. V lost 2 bases to trimming and J lost 2 bases, with 9 bases between them. This CDR3 comprises 13 residues. In germline, CDR1 is SQVTM, CDR2 ANQGSEA. The DNA for the CDR3 is TGCAGCGTTGAACTACAAGGCAACTATGGCTACACCTTC. Encoded protein: CSVELQGNYGYTF.

This clonotype was counted between two and nine times. This chain joins TRBV5-1 and TRBJ2-2; 7 bases are a match to TRBD1. Trimming removed 2 bases from V and 7 bases from J; junction bases left unmatched: 8. The germline V gene encodes CDR1 SGHRS and CDR2 YFSETQ. This CDR3 comprises 15 residues. The CDR3 is CASSFRDRADGELFF. CDR3 DNA sequence: TGCGCCAGCAGCTTCCGAGACAGGGCGGACGGGGAGCTGTTTTTT.

This clonotype is a singleton in its sample. The chain recombines TRBV18 with TRBJ2-5; 9 nucleotides match TRBD1. V lost 3 bases and J lost 4; bases outside the gene matches: 6. CDR3 size: 15 residues. The germline V gene has CDR1 KGHSH and CDR2 LQKENI. CDR3 amino acids: CASSPEQGARETQYF. CDR3 bases: TGTGCCAGCTCACCGGAACAGGGGGCACGAGAGACCCAGTACTTC.

The rearrangement links TRBV23-1 to TRBJ2-5; TRBD1 aligns across 7 bases. TRBV23-1 is treated as an ORF (open reading frame) with a function not yet certain. This CDR3 has 16 amino acids. The ends lost 1 base at V and 5 bases at J; junction bases unmatched: 10. This chain's CDR3 is CASSQLSGDREETQYF. The DNA for the CDR3 is TGCGCCAGCAGTCAATTAAGTGGCGACAGGGAGGAGACCCAGTACTTC.

This clonotype was counted a few times. In nucleotides, the CDR3 is TGTGCCAGCAGTTTAGAGGGGGCGAGCGGGACCCACACAGATACGCAGTATTTT. This gives the protein CASSLEGASGTHTDTQYF. The gene calls are TRBV28 and TRBJ2-3; D assignment may be TRBD1 or TRBD2 (7 bases each). The CDR3 contains 18 residues. From germline, CDR1 is MDHEN and CDR2 SYDVKM. V dropped 2 bases and J dropped 2 bases, with 20 bases sitting between them.

This chain uses TRBV7-2 with TRBJ2-2, with 10 positions matching TRBD2. The CDR3 sequence is 16 residues long. V shed 2 bases and J 4 bases; nucleotides not matched to a gene: 4. Germline CDR1 reads SGHTA; CDR2 reads FQGNSA. CDR3 DNA sequence: TGTGCCAGCAGCTTATCCCTAGCGGGAGCCACCGGGGAGCTGTTTTTT. Its protein is CASSLSLAGATGELFF. Together with reference TRBV7-2 and TRBJ2-2, the CDR3 gives the full variable domain: GAGVSQSPSNKVTEKGKDVELRCDPISGHTALYWYRQSLGQGLEFLIYFQGNSAPDKSGLPSDRFSAERTGGSVSTLTIQRTQQEDSAVYLCASSLSLAGATGELFFGEGSRLTVL.

The V gene is TRBV18, the J gene TRBJ1-1; D gene unclear. The CDR3 is 13 residues long. Germline V gives CDR1 KGHSH, CDR2 LQKENI. Trimming took 4 bases from V and 3 from J, leaving 9 bases between them. CDR3 nucleotides: TGTGCCAGCTCACAGGGATCGGACACTGAAGCTTTCTTT. As protein: CASSQGSDTEAFF.

This clonotype was found a few times. This chain links TRBV4-1 with TRBJ2-7, with 13 bases matching TRBD2. With V trimmed by 1 base and J by 9 bases, 12 bases remained unmatched. Per germline, CDR1 MGHRA and CDR2 YSYEKL. The CDR3 contains 17 residues. The chain's CDR3 is CASSQVVHRTSGSAQYF. In DNA form, the CDR3 reads TGCGCCAGCAGCCAAGTCGTCCACCGGACTAGCGGGAGCGCGCAGTACTTC.

The chain is built from TRBV20-1 and TRBJ2-3; TRBD2 agrees at 11 bases. Germline V lookup: CDR1 DFQATT, CDR2 SNEGSKA (reference sequence). The V gene end was trimmed by 3 bases and the J gene end by 2 bases; junction bases not matched to a gene: 4. This CDR3 has 15 residues. The CDR3 spells CSASVTSGTTDTQYF. The CDR3 bases are TGCAGTGCTAGCGTGACTAGCGGGACCACAGATACGCAGTATTTT.

This clonotype showed up many times. This chain links TRBV5-1 with TRBJ1-1, with D perhaps matching TRBD1 (5 bases). This CDR3 is built from 15 residues. V was cut by 0 bases and J by 1 base, with 10 bases left in between. CDR1 and CDR2 from the germline V gene are SGHRS and YFSETQ. For the CDR3, the DNA is TGCGCCAGCAGCTTGGCCTTGAGGGGGAACACTGAAGCTTTCTTT. Its protein product is CASSLALRGNTEAFF.

This clonotype was found a few times. The gene calls are TRBV12-3 or TRBV12-4 and TRBJ2-7, with 13 bases matching TRBD2. The CDR3 extends over 15 amino acids. J gave up 2 bases and V 6 bases, and 4 bases lay outside the gene matches. The CDR3 reads CASRPGTSGAYEQYF. DNA for the CDR3: TGTGCCAGCAGACCCGGGACTAGCGGGGCCTACGAGCAGTACTTC.

This clonotype has just a few counts. The rearrangement uses TRBV6-1 and TRBJ2-1; 14 positions agree with TRBD2. CDR1 is MNHNS, CDR2 SASEGT, per germline. V lost 4 bases to trimming and J lost 0 bases; unmatched junction nucleotides: 11. The CDR3 consists of 20 residues. This CDR3 reads CASSARTSGGLRSSYNEQFF. In DNA form, the CDR3 reads TGTGCCAGCAGTGCCAGGACTAGCGGGGGGCTACGGAGCTCCTACAATGAGCAGTTCTTC.

The sample holds a few counts of this clonotype. J is TRBJ2-1 and V is TRBV7-9; D uncertain. The germline V gene has CDR1 SEHNR and CDR2 FQNEAQ (reference sequence). This CDR3 is 13 amino acids long. V was shortened by 2 bases and J by 5 bases, with 7 bases between the two germline ends. CDR3 amino acids: CASSLRIDNEQFF. The DNA for the CDR3 is TGTGCCAGCAGCTTAAGAATCGACAATGAGCAGTTCTTC.

The V gene is TRBV28, the J gene TRBJ2-7; 13 nucleotides agree with TRBD2. Germline CDR1 MDHEN, CDR2 SYDVKM. V shed 3 bases, J shed 4 bases, and the junction held 15 bases outside the gene matches. CDR3 size: 19 residues. The CDR3 reads CASSFGWTSGSGTHYEQYF. CDR3 in DNA: TGTGCCAGCAGTTTCGGTTGGACTAGCGGGAGTGGAACCCATTACGAGCAGTACTTC.

Ten or more counts support this clonotype. The chain carries TRBV29-1 and TRBJ2-5; 7 bases are shared with TRBD1. Trimming took 1 base from V and 4 from J; bases not matched to a gene: 12. CDR1 is SQVTM, CDR2 ANQGSEA, per germline. CDR3 length equals 16 residues. The CDR3 spells CSVEAPSTGILETQYF. The CDR3 bases are TGCAGCGTTGAAGCGCCCTCGACAGGGATTTTAGAGACCCAGTACTTC.

This clonotype was observed a handful of times. This chain connects TRBV19 to TRBJ2-7, with TRBD1 identical over 8 bases. The V segment lost 3 bases and the J segment 3 bases; nucleotides outside the gene matches: 4. The CDR3 has 14 amino acids. Germline V gene data show CDR1 as LNHDA and CDR2 as SQIVND (reference sequence). The DNA for the CDR3 is TGTGCCAGTAGTATCGGGGACAGGAACTACGAGCAGTACTTC. Translating it yields CASSIGDRNYEQYF. Supplemented by reference TRBV19 and TRBJ2-7, the full variable domain reads DGGITQSPKYLFRKEGQNVTLSCEQNLNHDAMYWYRQDPGQGLRLIYYSQIVNDFQKGDIAEGYSVSREKKESFPLTVTSAQKNPTAFYLCASSIGDRNYEQYFGPGTRLTVT.

This clonotype has a handful of counts. The chain couples TRBV7-2 to TRBJ2-2; 9 bases line up with TRBD2. This CDR3 contains 16 residues. CDR1 and CDR2 from the germline V gene are SGHTA and FQGNSA. The V gene end was trimmed by 5 bases and the J gene end by 5 bases; junction bases not matched to a gene: 9. DNA for the CDR3: TGTGCCAGCAGCCCCCGCCTAGCGGGAAGTACCGGGGAGCTGTTTTTT. It yields the protein CASSPRLAGSTGELFF.

This chain links TRBV2 with TRBJ1-6; no firm D call. This CDR3 is 14 amino acids long. Germline V gene data show CDR1 as SNHLY and CDR2 as FYNNEI. The V and J ends lost 4 bases and 4 bases respectively, with 8 bases between them. CDR3 bases: TGTGCCAGCAGTGTTGGGCGGTATAATTCACCCCTCCACTTT. This codes for CASSVGRYNSPLHF. Based on the CDR3 plus reference TRBV2 and TRBJ1-6, the full variable domain is EPEVTQTPSHQVTQMGQEVILRCVPISNHLYFYWYRQILGQKVEFLVSFYNNEISEKSEIFDDQFSVERPDGSNFTLKIRSTKLEDSAMYFCASSVGRYNSPLHFGNGTRLTVT.

This clonotype showed up just a few times. This CDR3 reads CSARVHGMGPREQYF. CDR3 sequence (DNA): TGCAGTGCTAGAGTCCACGGGATGGGGCCTCGCGAGCAGTACTTC. This chain joins TRBV20-1 and TRBJ2-7; D might be TRBD1 or TRBD2, each matching 5 bases. The CDR3 contains 15 residues. The ends were cut back, 1 base at V and 6 bases at J, with 19 bases in the middle. Germline CDR1 DFQATT, CDR2 SNEGSKA (reference sequence).

The genes are TRBV4-2 and TRBJ2-2; TRBD1 matches at 7 bases. The J segment lost 1 base and the V segment lost 2 bases, leaving 4 bases of the junction unmatched. Germline CDR1 LGHNA, CDR2 YNFKEQ. The CDR3 extends over 16 amino acids. CDR3 protein: CASSQLRQGNTGELFF. CDR3 in DNA: TGTGCCAGCAGCCAACTACGACAGGGGAACACCGGGGAGCTGTTTTTT.

The gene calls are TRBV3-1 and TRBJ1-5, with D unclear. With 0 bases removed from V and 4 bases from J, the gap between germline ends came to 4 bases. Germline assignment: CDR1 LGHDT and CDR2 YNNKEL (reference sequence). This CDR3 comprises 13 residues. The CDR3 coding sequence is TGTGCCAGCAGCCAAGATTTGAATCAGCCCCAGCATTTT. Its translation: CASSQDLNQPQHF.

V is TRBV27 and J is TRBJ2-1; D unclear. This CDR3 comprises 15 residues. Germline CDR1 and CDR2: MNHEY and SMNVEV (reference sequence). The V and J ends lost 8 bases and 6 bases respectively, with 20 bases between them. CDR3 in DNA: TGTGCCAGCGGGTTCCCACGAAATCCGTTCAATGAGCAGTTCTTC. As protein: CASGFPRNPFNEQFF.